Sequencing of this T cell receptor (beta chain) was carried out in a study of cytomegalovirus exposure and HLA in healthy donors. General study results and limits: Most TCR sequences were rare, but some public TCRs occurred in many donors. The CMV antigen specificity of three CMV-associated chains was confirmed through in vitro analysis.

Assay used: immunoSEQ multiplex PCR; TCRdb lists only in-frame clones, some missing. The sample has roughly 330,000 clones, roughly 90% seen once. Donors came from a validation cohort of over a hundred subjects, distinct from the first 666-subject cohort. V lost 1 base and J lost 0, with 8 bases in between. The CDR3 is 14 residues long. Germline lookup yields CDR1 SQVTM and CDR2 ANQGSEA. Worth noting for this clone: Its matching antigen is unknown.

This chain links TRBV29-1 with TRBJ2-3; no reliable D call. The source of this sequence is a woman aged 25 to 45 in good health and CMV-seropositive. Sequenced material: PBMCs. Here the CDR3 reads CSVEGLFSTDTQYF. As DNA, the CDR3 is TGCAGCGTTGAAGGCCTCTTTAGCACAGATACGCAGTATTTT.